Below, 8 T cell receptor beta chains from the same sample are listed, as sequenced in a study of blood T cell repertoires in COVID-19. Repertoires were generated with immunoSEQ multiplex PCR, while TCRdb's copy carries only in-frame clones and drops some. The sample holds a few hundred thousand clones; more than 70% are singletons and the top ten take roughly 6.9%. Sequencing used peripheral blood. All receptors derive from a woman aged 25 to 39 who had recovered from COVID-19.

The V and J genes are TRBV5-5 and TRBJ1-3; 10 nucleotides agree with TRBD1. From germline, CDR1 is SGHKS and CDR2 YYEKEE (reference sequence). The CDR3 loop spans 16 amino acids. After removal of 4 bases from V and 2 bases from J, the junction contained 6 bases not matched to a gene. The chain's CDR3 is CASSIAGTGAGNTIYF. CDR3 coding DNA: TGTGCCAGCAGCATAGCCGGGACAGGGGCTGGAAACACCATATATTTT.

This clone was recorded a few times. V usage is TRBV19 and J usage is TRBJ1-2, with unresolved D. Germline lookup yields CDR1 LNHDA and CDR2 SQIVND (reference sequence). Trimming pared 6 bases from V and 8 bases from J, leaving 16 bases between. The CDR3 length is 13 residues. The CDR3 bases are TGTGCCAGTAGCCCTCGCCGGACTGGGGGCTACACCTTC. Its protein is CASSPRRTGGYTF.

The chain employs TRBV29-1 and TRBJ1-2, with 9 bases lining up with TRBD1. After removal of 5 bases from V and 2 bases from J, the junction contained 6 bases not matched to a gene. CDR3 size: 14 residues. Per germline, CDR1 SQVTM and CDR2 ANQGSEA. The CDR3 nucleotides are TGCAGCGTTCGTCCCGGGACAGGGAACTATGGCTACACCTTC. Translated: CSVRPGTGNYGYTF.

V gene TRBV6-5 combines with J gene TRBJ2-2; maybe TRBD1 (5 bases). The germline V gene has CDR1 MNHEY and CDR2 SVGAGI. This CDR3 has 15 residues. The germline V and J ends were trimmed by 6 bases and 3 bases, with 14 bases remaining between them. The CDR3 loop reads CASRVRGRDTGELFF. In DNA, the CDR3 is TGTGCCAGCAGAGTAAGGGGTAGGGACACCGGGGAGCTGTTTTTT.

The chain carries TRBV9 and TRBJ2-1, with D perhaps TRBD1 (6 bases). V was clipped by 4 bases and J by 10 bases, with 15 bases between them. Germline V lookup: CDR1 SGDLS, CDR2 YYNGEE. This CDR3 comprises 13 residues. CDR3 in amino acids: CASSRTPQGEQFF. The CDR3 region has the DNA TGTGCCAGCAGCCGTACGCCACAGGGAGAGCAGTTCTTC.

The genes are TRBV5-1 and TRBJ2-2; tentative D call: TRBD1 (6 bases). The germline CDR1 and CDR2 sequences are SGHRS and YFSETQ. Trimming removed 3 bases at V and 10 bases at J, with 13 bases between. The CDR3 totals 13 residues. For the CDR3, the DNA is TGCGCCAGCAGCTCGGACAGTAAGGAGGAGCTGTTTTTT. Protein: CASSSDSKEELFF.

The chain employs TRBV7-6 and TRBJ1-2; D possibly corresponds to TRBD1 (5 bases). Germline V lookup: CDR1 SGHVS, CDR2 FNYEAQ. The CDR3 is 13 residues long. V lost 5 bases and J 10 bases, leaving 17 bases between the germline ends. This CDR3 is CASSPLGGFDYTF. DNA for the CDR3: TGTGCCAGCAGCCCCCTGGGGGGTTTTGACTACACCTTC. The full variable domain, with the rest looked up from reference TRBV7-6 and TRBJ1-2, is GAGVSQSPRYKVTKRGQDVALRCDPISGHVSLYWYRQALGQGPEFLTYFNYEAQQDKSGLPNDRFSAERPEGSISTLTIQRTEQRDSAMYRCASSPLGGFDYTFGSGTRLTVV.

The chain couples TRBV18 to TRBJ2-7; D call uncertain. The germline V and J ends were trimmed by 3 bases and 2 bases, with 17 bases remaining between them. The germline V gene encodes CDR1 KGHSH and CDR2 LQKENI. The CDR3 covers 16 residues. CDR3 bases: TGTGCCAGCTCACCTAGGCCGGGTATCGATGCCTACGAGCAGTACTTC. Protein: CASSPRPGIDAYEQYF. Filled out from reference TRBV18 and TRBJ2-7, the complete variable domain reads NAGVMQNPRHLVRRRGQEARLRCSPMKGHSHVYWYRQLPEEGLKFMVYLQKENIIDESGMPKERFSAEFPKEGPSILRIQQVVRGDSAAYFCASSPRPGIDAYEQYFGPGTRLTVT.